Reported below is one T cell receptor (beta chain). What it recognizes is unknown. The sample is drawn from a study of blood T cells in healthy people across ages. Study results and limitations: The study found more naive CD4+ cells and higher diversity in long-lived than aged donors. It was held that the diversity estimates obtained from one million T cells were underestimates.

For the second PCR, which ran for 7 to 11 cycles, a sample-barcoded 5' primer and a J-beta primer mix were used. TCRdb re-called the 5' RACE reads with MiXCR, one entry per CDR3 protein. The repertoire holds 540,000 or so distinct CDR3 sequences, with 27% as singletons. The CDR3 runs to 13 residues. Trimming took 0 bases from V and 13 from J, leaving 15 bases between them. Germline lookup yields CDR1 GTSNPN and CDR2 SVGIG (reference sequence). The receptor comes from a woman in her 70s in good health. V is TRBV30 and J is TRBJ1-4, with a tentative D call TRBD1 (6 bases). The sample taken for sequencing was blood. CDR3: CAWSVQGGAGLFF. The CDR3 bases are TGTGCCTGGAGTGTACAGGGAGGGGCGGGACTGTTTTTT.